This T cell receptor (beta chain) was obtained from a study of siplizumab effects on memory and regulatory T cells. Findings and limits, study-wide: Mappable alloreactive CD4+ clones were on average around 69% Treg-derived with siplizumab, around 26% in controls.

A note on this clone: Its target is unknown.

Germline V gives CDR1 SGHDN, CDR2 FVKESK. The CDR3 spans 15 residues. Trimming took 1 base from V and 4 from J, leaving 13 bases between them. Sequenced by immunoSEQ multiplex PCR; TCRdb stores in-frame clones only, minus some. This table holds under 150,000 clones, around 94% found once. The specimen was non-Treg CD4+ T cells sorted from blood. This chain uses TRBV14 with TRBJ1-1; D call uncertain. The receptor comes from a human donor in good health. The CDR3 here is CASSQVTGGITEAFF. The CDR3, as DNA: TGTGCCAGCAGCCAAGTTACGGGAGGGATCACTGAAGCTTTCTTT. Based on the CDR3 plus reference TRBV14 and TRBJ1-1, the full variable domain is EAGVTQFPSHSVIEKGQTVTLRCDPISGHDNLYWYRRVMGKEIKFLLHFVKESKQDESGMPNNRFLAERTGGTYSTLKVQPAELEDSGVYFCASSQVTGGITEAFFGQGTRLTVV.